This record looks at one T cell receptor beta chain sequence and its context. The antigen remains unidentified. V was pared by 0 bases and J by 10 bases, with 5 bases of the junction left unmatched. Germline values: CDR1 MNHEY, CDR2 SMNVEV (reference sequence). CDR3 length equals 14 residues. This record comes from a study of human T cells and chemical hapten exposure. The overall study: Readings were taken at 6 days from patch tests that had applied 0.01% DPC to the upper back.

Single cDNA molecules in the library carried unique molecular identifiers attached during preparation. TCRdb reprocessed the RACE reads with MiXCR, giving one entry per CDR3 protein. The repertoire holds 340,000 or so distinct CDR3 sequences, with approximately 6.9% as singletons. Points from the study as a whole: DPC sensitization left the count of TCRs above 1 in 1000 unchanged.

Time point given: patch test 1, 2 weeks after DPC sensitization. The treatment here: therapeutic diphenylcyclopropenone sensitization with weekly scalp DPC. Patches went on only after blood had been drawn each time. The source was whole blood, collected in connection with sensitization to the hapten diphenylcyclopropenone (DPC). The sequence was obtained from a woman between 18 and 29 years old with alopecia areata. Some clones in this sample may be carry-over from other donors' samples. The V and J genes are TRBV27 and TRBJ1-1, with TRBD1 matching over 10 bases. CDR3 in amino acids: CASSLSPRDRGAFF. CDR3 nucleotides: TGTGCCAGCAGTTTATCCCCGCGGGACAGGGGAGCTTTCTTT.